This entry lists 29 T cell receptor beta chains sequenced from one sample in a study of blood T cell repertoires in COVID-19. Repertoires were generated with immunoSEQ multiplex PCR, while TCRdb's copy carries only in-frame clones and drops some. The sample consists of hundreds of thousands of clones, about nine tenths of them appearing once. The material sequenced was peripheral blood. The receptors shown here come from a woman aged 25 to 39 with active or convalescent COVID-19.

V is TRBV3-1 (or the pseudogene TRBV3-2) and J is TRBJ1-1, with a tentative D call TRBD1 (5 bases). The CDR3 runs 14 residues. The V end lost 4 bases, the J end lost 5 bases, and 14 bases lay between the germline ends. Germline CDR1 and CDR2: LGHDT and YNNKEL (reference sequence). The CDR3 DNA sequence: TGTGCCAGCAGCCCCTTAGGGGTATTAACTGAAGCTTTCTTT. Its protein is CASSPLGVLTEAFF.

The gene calls are TRBV3-1 (or the pseudogene TRBV3-2) and TRBJ1-2; D is ambiguous. V dropped 0 bases and J dropped 4 bases, with 18 bases sitting between them. CDR1 and CDR2 (germline): LGHDT, YNNKEL (reference sequence). The CDR3 has 17 amino acids. Written as DNA, the CDR3 is TGTGCCAGCAGCCAAGATGGGTTCCTTGGCAGGCTCTATGGCTACACCTTC. It is translated as CASSQDGFLGRLYGYTF.

The chain joins TRBV19 to TRBJ2-7; no clear D. Looked up from germline, CDR1 is LNHDA and CDR2 is SQIVND (reference sequence). This CDR3 comprises 14 residues. Between the trimmed V and J ends, which lost 1 base and 3 bases, there was a span of 10 bases. In nucleotides, the CDR3 is TGTGCCAGTAGTATAGTAGGTAGCAGCTACGAGCAGTACTTC. Translation gives CASSIVGSSYEQYF.

The rearrangement links TRBV4-1 to TRBJ1-2; the D gene is possibly TRBD1 (5 bases). Trimming pared 4 bases from V and 1 base from J, leaving 13 bases between. The CDR3 contains 15 residues. CDR1 and CDR2 (germline): MGHRA, YSYEKL. CDR3 DNA sequence: TGCGCCAGCAGCCCAGGGCAGGCCCTTAACTATGGCTACACCTTC. Encoded protein: CASSPGQALNYGYTF.

V gene TRBV25-1 combines with J gene TRBJ1-5; 7 nucleotides match TRBD1. The CDR3 extends over 16 amino acids. V lost 2 bases and J lost 4; bases outside the gene matches: 8. The germline V gene has CDR1 MGHDK and CDR2 SYGVNS. The CDR3 DNA sequence: TGTGCCAGCAGTGAAGCAGGGGGAAGACAAAATCAGCCCCAGCATTTT. Translated, it gives CASSEAGGRQNQPQHF.

The chain carries TRBV5-1 and TRBJ2-3; TRBD2 is a possible D gene (7 bases). Trimming took off 7 bases at V and 1 base at J, with 19 bases between the two ends. The CDR3 contains 16 residues. From germline, CDR1 is SGHRS and CDR2 YFSETQ. CDR3 DNA: TGCGCCAGCCTGGGGGGGCAGGACGTTGGCACAGATACGCAGTATTTT. Encoded protein: CASLGGQDVGTDTQYF.

This clone was counted once. The chain recombines TRBV4-2 with TRBJ1-1, with D unclear. CDR3 length: 14 amino acids. CDR1 LGHNA and CDR2 YNFKEQ come from the germline V gene. V was cut by 0 bases and J by 7 bases, with 12 bases left in between. The CDR3 loop is CASSQDVGPVEAFF. In DNA form, the CDR3 reads TGTGCCAGCAGCCAAGATGTGGGCCCTGTTGAAGCTTTCTTT.

The J gene is TRBJ2-1, the V gene TRBV29-1; 8 positions match TRBD2. The CDR3 covers 16 residues. The V gene's germline CDR1 is SQVTM and CDR2 ANQGSEA. Trimming took 4 bases from V and 1 from J; bases not matched to a gene: 9. CDR3 amino acids: CSVVLWASGSYNEQFF. The CDR3, as DNA: TGCAGCGTTGTTCTATGGGCTAGCGGGTCCTACAATGAGCAGTTCTTC.

This clone occurred a few times. This rearrangement joins TRBV30 to TRBJ1-2; D unresolved. The CDR3 is 14 residues long. Germline loops: CDR1 GTSNPN, CDR2 SVGIG (reference sequence). Trimming shortened V by 3 bases and J by 0 bases, and 11 bases separated the two germline ends. The CDR3 is CAWRGGFPNYGYTF. The CDR3 nucleotides are TGTGCCTGGAGAGGAGGGTTCCCTAACTATGGCTACACCTTC.

A single count supports this clone. The chain couples TRBV6-1 to TRBJ1-2, with TRBD1 as a possible D gene (6 bases). The V end lost 0 bases, the J end lost 4 bases, and 15 bases lay between the germline ends. The CDR3 length is 16 residues. Per the germline V gene, CDR1 is MNHNS and CDR2 is SASEGT. CDR3 coding DNA: TGTGCCAGCAGTGAAGCGCCGGGGAAAGGGGGCTATGGCTACACCTTC. Its protein product is CASSEAPGKGGYGYTF.

This clone was recorded only once. The gene calls are TRBV10-1 and TRBJ2-1, with 8 bases matching TRBD2. The CDR3 consists of 13 residues. Germline CDR1 and CDR2: WNHNN and SYGVQD (reference sequence). With V trimmed by 5 bases and J by 9 bases, 6 bases remained unmatched. In DNA form, the CDR3 reads TGCGCCAGCAGTAGTCGGGAGGGGGGTGAGCAGTTCTTC. It yields the protein CASSSREGGEQFF.

CDR3 coding DNA: TGTGCCAGCAGCTCGAAGAGGCCAGGGACTGAAGCTTTCTTT. It encodes CASSSKRPGTEAFF. V and J are TRBV5-4 and TRBJ1-1; possible D gene TRBD1, 5 bases. V was trimmed by 3 bases and J by 5 bases, leaving 14 bases between them. Per the germline V gene, CDR1 is SGHNT and CDR2 is YYREEE (reference sequence). The length of the CDR3 is 14 residues.

The J gene is TRBJ1-1, the V gene TRBV7-9; possibly TRBD1 for D (5 bases). CDR1 and CDR2 from the germline V gene are SEHNR and FQNEAQ (reference sequence). This CDR3 has 15 amino acids. With 4 bases removed from V and 0 bases from J, the gap between germline ends came to 12 bases. CDR3: CASSSRVGVNTEAFF. The CDR3 coding sequence is TGTGCCAGCAGCTCCAGGGTCGGTGTGAACACTGAAGCTTTCTTT.

The V call is TRBV6-5, the J call TRBJ1-5, with unresolved D. The CDR3 covers 12 residues. Germline V CDR1 and CDR2: MNHEY, SVGAGI. V shed 7 bases and J shed 4 bases, with 8 bases lying between them. In nucleotides, the CDR3 is TGTGCCAGCAACGGAGGGAATCAGCCCCAGCATTTT. This sequence encodes CASNGGNQPQHF.

This chain links TRBV10-3 with TRBJ2-1, with TRBD1 matching 9 bases. The CDR3 consists of 18 residues. With V trimmed by 8 bases and J by 0 bases, 14 bases remained unmatched. Germline CDR1 and CDR2: ENHRY and SYGVKD. The chain's CDR3 is CAIHTGGFQKSSYNEQFF. Written as DNA, the CDR3 is TGTGCCATCCACACAGGGGGCTTCCAAAAAAGCTCCTACAATGAGCAGTTCTTC.

This clone was seen a single time. This chain joins TRBV5-1 and TRBJ1-3; D remains ambiguous. V lost 8 bases, J lost 2 bases, and 11 bases lay in between. The CDR3 covers 13 residues. Germline V gene data show CDR1 as SGHRS and CDR2 as YFSETQ. The CDR3 DNA reads TGCGCCAGTTCGGAGGAGGCTGGAAACACCATATATTTT. As protein: CASSEEAGNTIYF.

The V gene is TRBV21-1, the J gene TRBJ1-1; the listed D gene, TRBD1, was not tested against the DNA. TRBV21-1 is an annotated pseudogene. The CDR3 loop spans 15 amino acids. The CDR3 DNA follows: TGTGCCAGCAGCAAAGCCCTGGCTCTGAACACTGAAGCTTTCTTT. Translation: CASSKALALNTEAFF.

The J gene is TRBJ2-1, the V gene TRBV11-2; 9 bases agree with TRBD2. Losses at the gene ends were 3 bases for V and 6 bases for J; bases not matched to a gene: 3. From germline, CDR1 is SGHAT and CDR2 FQNNGV. CDR3 size: 14 residues. The CDR3 spells CASSLGGRANEQFF. DNA of the CDR3: TGTGCCAGCAGCTTGGGCGGGAGGGCCAATGAGCAGTTCTTC.

This clone showed up just a few times. The J gene is TRBJ1-4, the V gene TRBV5-5; TRBD1 matches 7 bases. The CDR3 totals 15 residues. The germline gives CDR1 SGHKS, CDR2 YYEKEE (reference sequence). Trimming at V came to 1 base and at J to 7 bases, leaving 7 bases not matched to a gene. The CDR3 region has the DNA TGTGCCAGCAGCTTGTTACAGGGGCGAGGTGAAAAACTGTTTTTT. Its translation is CASSLLQGRGEKLFF.

The chain joins TRBV5-1 to TRBJ1-4; 9 bases match TRBD1. The CDR3 runs 15 residues. The germline CDR1 and CDR2 sequences are SGHRS and YFSETQ. The ends lost 4 bases at V and 7 bases at J; junction bases unmatched: 8. CDR3 DNA sequence: TGCGCCAGCAGCCGTCCGGGACAGGGTGGTGAAAAACTGTTTTTT. It is translated as CASSRPGQGGEKLFF.

The chain recombines TRBV27 with TRBJ1-2, with a weak D call TRBD1 (6 bases). V lost 0 bases to trimming and J lost 3 bases, with 11 bases between them. The CDR3 spans 15 residues. Germline CDR1 MNHEY, CDR2 SMNVEV (reference sequence). The DNA for the CDR3 is TGTGCCAGCAGTTTATCGGCAGGGGCTGACTATGGCTACACCTTC. Encoded protein: CASSLSAGADYGYTF.

V gene TRBV19 combines with J gene TRBJ1-4, with D uncertain. The V end lost 7 bases, the J end lost 3 bases, and 15 bases lay between the germline ends. The germline gives CDR1 LNHDA, CDR2 SQIVND (reference sequence). The CDR3 is 15 residues long. The CDR3 is CASTQELGANEKLFF. The DNA of the CDR3 is TGTGCCAGTACCCAAGAGTTGGGAGCTAATGAAAAACTGTTTTTT.

The gene calls are TRBV7-9 and TRBJ2-7; the match to TRBD1 covers 8 bases. CDR3 size: 16 residues. CDR1 SEHNR and CDR2 FQNEAQ come from the germline V gene (reference sequence). J lost 0 bases, V lost 5 bases, and 9 bases had no gene match. DNA of the CDR3: TGTGCCAGCAGCCGACCGGGACAGGAAATCTCCTACGAGCAGTACTTC. Protein product: CASSRPGQEISYEQYF. Full variable domain (rest looked up from reference TRBV7-9 and TRBJ2-7): DTGVSQNPRHKITKRGQNVTFRCDPISEHNRLYWYRQTLGQGPEFLTYFQNEAQLEKSRLLSDRFSAERPKGSFSTLEIQRTEQGDSAMYLCASSRPGQEISYEQYFGPGTRLTVT.

The chain couples TRBV20-1 to TRBJ2-7; perhaps TRBD2 as D (6 bases). The CDR3 sequence is 14 residues long. V gave up 3 bases and J gave up 5 bases, with 17 bases separating them. The germline gives CDR1 DFQATT, CDR2 SNEGSKA (reference sequence). The CDR3 DNA reads TGCAGTGCTAGTTCAAGCGGGCTAGTGAACGAGCAGTACTTC. Translating gives CSASSSGLVNEQYF.

The genes are TRBV6-6 and TRBJ2-1, with 9 bases matching TRBD2. The V segment lost 6 bases and the J segment 4 bases; nucleotides outside the gene matches: 7. The germline V gene has CDR1 MNHNY and CDR2 SVGAGI (reference sequence). The CDR3 consists of 15 residues. CDR3 sequence reads: CASSFGLAGYNEQFF. For the CDR3, the DNA is TGTGCCAGCAGCTTTGGGCTAGCGGGGTACAATGAGCAGTTCTTC.

The count of this clone is one. This rearrangement joins TRBV6-5 to TRBJ2-1, with 7 bases aligning to TRBD1. Germline V gene sequence: CDR1 MNHEY, CDR2 SVGAGI. This CDR3 is 14 amino acids long. V lost 8 bases, J lost 2 bases, and 6 bases stayed unmatched. CDR3 nucleotide sequence: TGTGCCAGCCGAGACGGACAGGCCTACAATGAGCAGTTCTTC. Encoded protein: CASRDGQAYNEQFF.

The sample holds one count of this clone. V usage is TRBV11-2 and J usage is TRBJ1-1; D ambiguous. V gave up 2 bases and J gave up 8 bases, with 6 bases separating them. The germline V gene has CDR1 SGHAT and CDR2 FQNNGV. The CDR3 has 11 amino acids. CDR3 DNA sequence: TGTGCCAGCAGCTTACGGTCCGAAGCTTTCTTT. This gives the protein CASSLRSEAFF.

The gene calls are TRBV19 and TRBJ1-1, with D unclear. Trimming removed 3 bases at V and 3 bases at J, with 20 bases between. Per the germline V gene, CDR1 is LNHDA and CDR2 is SQIVND (reference sequence). This CDR3 comprises 17 residues. The CDR3 sequence is CASSIQRGHKGDTEAFF. Here the CDR3 DNA reads TGTGCCAGTAGTATTCAAAGAGGGCACAAGGGCGACACTGAAGCTTTCTTT.

The V call is TRBV2, the J call TRBJ1-1, with D possibly matching TRBD1 (6 bases). This CDR3 spans 14 amino acids. Trimming cost V 8 bases and J 8 bases, with 21 bases left between them. The V gene's germline CDR1 is SNHLY and CDR2 FYNNEI. CDR3 in DNA: TGTGCCAGCGCCGGCCTGAGAGGGGGGGCCGAAGCTTTCTTT. Translation: CASAGLRGGAEAFF.